A single sample gave rise to the 18 T cell receptor beta chains below, sequenced in a study of cytomegalovirus exposure and HLA in healthy donors. The PCR made use of 60 Vbeta and 13 Jbeta primers. The table came from immunoSEQ multiplex PCR; TCRdb's copy has only in-frame clones and leaves some out. The top ten clones hold about 0.6% of a sample with hundreds of thousands of clones, almost 85% of them seen once. The specimen was PBMCs. Receptors originate from a woman aged 40 to 50 in good health and CMV-seronegative.

This chain connects TRBV11-2 to TRBJ1-1; weak D call: TRBD1 (5 bases). The CDR3 extends over 14 amino acids. The V end was cut by 0 bases, the J end by 7 bases, with 12 bases between. Looked up from germline, CDR1 is SGHAT and CDR2 is FQNNGV. The CDR3 loop reads CASSLEGGYGEAFF. The CDR3 bases are TGTGCCAGCAGCTTAGAGGGGGGTTACGGTGAAGCTTTCTTT.

The sample holds one count of this clone. The chain links TRBV30 to TRBJ2-7; TRBD1 matches at 8 bases. Trimming at V came to 1 base and at J to 7 bases, leaving 12 bases not matched to a gene. CDR1 is GTSNPN, CDR2 SVGIG, per germline (reference sequence). The CDR3 is 15 amino acids. The CDR3: CAWSAVDRDFGEQYF. CDR3 nucleotide sequence: TGTGCCTGGAGTGCGGTGGACAGGGATTTTGGGGAGCAGTACTTC.

This chain connects TRBV7-2 to TRBJ2-7; TRBD1 matches at 7 bases. Per the germline V gene, CDR1 is SGHTA and CDR2 is FQGNSA. The CDR3 totals 14 residues. V was clipped by 5 bases and J by 3 bases; unmatched bases: 7. The CDR3 DNA follows: TGTGCCAGCAGCCCTAGACAGGGTGTCTACGAGCAGTACTTC. This translates into CASSPRQGVYEQYF. The full variable domain, its missing parts supplied by reference TRBV7-2 and TRBJ2-7, is GAGVSQSPSNKVTEKGKDVELRCDPISGHTALYWYRQSLGQGLEFLIYFQGNSAPDKSGLPSDRFSAERTGGSVSTLTIQRTQQEDSAVYLCASSPRQGVYEQYFGPGTRLTVT.

This clone showed up just a few times. This chain links TRBV13 with TRBJ1-5, with TRBD1 identical over 9 bases. J lost 3 bases, V lost 7 bases, and 4 bases had no gene match. The germline V gene has CDR1 PRHDT and CDR2 FYEKMQ (reference sequence). The CDR3 has 14 amino acids. Here the CDR3 reads CASTRTGDNQPQHF. The CDR3 coding sequence is TGTGCCAGCACCCGGACAGGGGACAATCAGCCCCAGCATTTT.

The V call is TRBV5-4, the J call TRBJ2-7; tentative D call: TRBD1 (5 bases). With 0 bases removed from V and 7 bases from J, the gap between germline ends came to 11 bases. The CDR3 is made up of 13 amino acids. CDR1 SGHNT and CDR2 YYREEE come from the germline V gene (reference sequence). This CDR3 reads CASSLEGRWEQYF. The CDR3, as DNA: TGTGCCAGCAGCTTGGAGGGGCGGTGGGAGCAGTACTTC.

The chain carries TRBV19 and TRBJ2-7, with a tentative D call TRBD2 (5 bases). V lost 5 bases to trimming and J lost 0 bases, with 17 bases between them. This CDR3 has 16 residues. CDR1 and CDR2 from the germline V gene are LNHDA and SQIVND (reference sequence). DNA of the CDR3: TGTGCCAGTAGTCCCTCCCCCGGGGAACACTCCTACGAGCAGTACTTC. Translating gives CASSPSPGEHSYEQYF.

The rearrangement uses TRBV5-1 and TRBJ1-6; TRBD1 aligns across 11 bases. Germline CDR1 and CDR2: SGHRS and YFSETQ. This CDR3 comprises 15 residues. V lost 0 bases to trimming and J lost 10 bases; unmatched junction nucleotides: 3. CDR3 sequence reads: CASSLAGQGGSPLHF. CDR3 DNA sequence: TGCGCCAGCAGCTTGGCGGGACAGGGGGGATCACCCCTCCACTTT. Based on the CDR3 plus reference TRBV5-1 and TRBJ1-6, the full variable domain is KAGVTQTPRYLIKTRGQQVTLSCSPISGHRSVSWYQQTPGQGLQFLFEYFSETQRNKGNFPGRFSGRQFSNSRSEMNVSTLELGDSALYLCASSLAGQGGSPLHFGNGTRLTVT.

The chain combines TRBV11-1 with TRBJ1-1; the match to TRBD1 covers 11 bases. The CDR3 sequence is 16 residues long. Germline CDR1 SGHAT, CDR2 FQDESV (reference sequence). V was pared by 5 bases and J by 0 bases, with 5 bases of the junction left unmatched. CDR3 in amino acids: CASSPRDRGLNTEAFF. The DNA for the CDR3 is TGTGCCAGCAGCCCCCGGGACAGGGGGTTGAACACTGAAGCTTTCTTT.

J is TRBJ1-2 and V is TRBV9; tentatively, D is TRBD1 (6 bases). Germline assignment: CDR1 SGDLS and CDR2 YYNGEE. The V end lost 0 bases, the J end lost 6 bases, and 21 bases lay between the germline ends. The CDR3 sequence is 17 residues long. CDR3 sequence: CASSVVWDINSPDGYTF. The CDR3, as DNA: TGTGCCAGCAGCGTAGTTTGGGACATCAATAGCCCGGATGGCTACACCTTC.

The chain uses TRBV10-3 and TRBJ1-6; TRBD1 matches at 12 bases. The CDR3 consists of 17 residues. J lost 7 bases, V lost 3 bases, and 7 bases had no gene match. CDR1 and CDR2 from the germline V gene are ENHRY and SYGVKD. The CDR3 is CAISDTGTGGENSPLHF. CDR3 DNA: TGTGCCATCAGTGACACCGGGACAGGGGGCGAGAATTCACCCCTCCACTTT.

The gene calls are TRBV7-8 and TRBJ2-7; TRBD2 aligns across 9 bases. CDR1 is SGHVS and CDR2 is FQNEAQ in the germline V gene. The CDR3 sequence is 16 residues long. J was trimmed by 5 bases and V by 5 bases; bases with no gene match: 13. In DNA, the CDR3 is TGTGCCAGCAGCCCCCGGGGGAGCGGGGGGCCTCACGAGCAGTACTTC. Its translation: CASSPRGSGGPHEQYF.

V is TRBV7-6 and J is TRBJ2-1, with 15 bases identical to TRBD2. Germline loops: CDR1 SGHVS, CDR2 FNYEAQ. Losses at the gene ends were 6 bases for V and 9 bases for J; bases not matched to a gene: 3. This CDR3 is built from 14 residues. Here the CDR3 DNA reads TGTGCCAGCAGGGGACTAGCGGGGGGAGGTGAGCAGTTCTTC. It translates to CASRGLAGGGEQFF.

The rearrangement links TRBV19 to TRBJ2-6; possible D gene TRBD2, 5 bases. The CDR3 consists of 15 residues. V lost 3 bases and J lost 3, with 9 bases in between. Germline values: CDR1 LNHDA, CDR2 SQIVND (reference sequence). This CDR3 is CASSMRGLGANVLTF. DNA for the CDR3: TGTGCCAGTAGTATGCGAGGGCTTGGGGCCAACGTCCTGACTTTC.

The J gene is TRBJ1-4, the V gene TRBV11-2, with D uncertain. The length of the CDR3 is 15 residues. V was shortened by 6 bases and J by 0 bases, with 11 bases between the two germline ends. Germline V gene data show CDR1 as SGHAT and CDR2 as FQNNGV. As DNA, the CDR3 is TGTGCCAGCAGACTACACGGGGCAACTAATGAAAAACTGTTTTTT. It yields the protein CASRLHGATNEKLFF.

The chain uses TRBV7-2 and TRBJ2-1; TRBD2 matches at 15 bases. V lost 5 bases and J lost 12; bases outside the gene matches: 14. CDR1 and CDR2 from the germline V gene are SGHTA and FQGNSA. CDR3 length: 17 amino acids. The CDR3 loop reads CASSHDPGTSGGPAQFF. DNA for the CDR3: TGTGCCAGCAGCCACGACCCCGGGACTAGCGGGGGGCCGGCGCAGTTCTTC.

This clone was counted only a few times. V usage is TRBV7-8 and J usage is TRBJ2-2; D remains unclear. Germline V CDR1 and CDR2: SGHVS, FQNEAQ. Trimming took 2 bases from V and 6 from J, leaving 4 bases between them. CDR3 length: 12 residues. In DNA, the CDR3 is TGTGCCAGCAGCTTATCTCCCGGGGAGCTGTTTTTT. It is translated as CASSLSPGELFF.

V is TRBV18 and J is TRBJ2-7; D remains unclear. The germline gives CDR1 KGHSH, CDR2 LQKENI. Trimming cost V 2 bases and J 0 bases, with 8 bases left between them. The CDR3 is made up of 14 amino acids. The CDR3: CASSPSSSSYEQYF. The CDR3 DNA follows: TGTGCCAGCTCACCATCGTCTAGCTCCTACGAGCAGTACTTC.

The CDR3 coding sequence is TGTGCCAGCAGCTTTATAAGAACTAGCGAGAACAATGAGCAGTTCTTC. Its protein product is CASSFIRTSENNEQFF. The chain joins TRBV7-9 to TRBJ2-1, with 7 bases that match TRBD2. There are 16 residues in the CDR3. The germline CDR1 and CDR2 sequences are SEHNR and FQNEAQ (reference sequence). Trimming removed 3 bases from V and 5 bases from J; junction bases left unmatched: 10.